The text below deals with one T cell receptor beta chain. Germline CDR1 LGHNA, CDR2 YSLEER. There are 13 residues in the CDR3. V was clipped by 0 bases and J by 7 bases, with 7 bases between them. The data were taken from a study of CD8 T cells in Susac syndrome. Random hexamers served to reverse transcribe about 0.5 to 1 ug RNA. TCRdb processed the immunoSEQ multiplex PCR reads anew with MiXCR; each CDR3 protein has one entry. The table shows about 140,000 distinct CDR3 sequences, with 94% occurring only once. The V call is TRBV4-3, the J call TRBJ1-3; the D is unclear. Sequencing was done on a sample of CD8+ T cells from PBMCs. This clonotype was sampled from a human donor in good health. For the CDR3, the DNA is TGCGCCAGCAGCCAAGAACCCAGGAACACCATATATTTT. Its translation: CASSQEPRNTIYF.